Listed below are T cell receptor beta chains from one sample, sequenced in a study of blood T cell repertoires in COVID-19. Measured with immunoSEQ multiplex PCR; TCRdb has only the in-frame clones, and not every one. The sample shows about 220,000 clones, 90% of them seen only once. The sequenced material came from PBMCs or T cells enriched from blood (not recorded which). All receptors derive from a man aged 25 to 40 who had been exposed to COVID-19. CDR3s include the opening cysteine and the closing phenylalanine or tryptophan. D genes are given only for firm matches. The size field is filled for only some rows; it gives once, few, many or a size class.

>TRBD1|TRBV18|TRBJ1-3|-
CASSPEPRTGAGNTIYF
TGTGCCAGCTCGCCCGAACCCAGGACAGGGGCTGGAAACACCATATATTTT
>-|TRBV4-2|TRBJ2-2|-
CASSQGMGEVGELFF
TGTGCCAGCAGCCAAGGGATGGGGGAGGTTGGGGAGCTGTTTTTT
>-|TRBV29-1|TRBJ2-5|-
CSVLSPDFGETQYF
TGCAGCGTCCTAAGTCCGGACTTCGGGGAGACCCAGTACTTC
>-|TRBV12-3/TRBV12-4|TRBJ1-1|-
CASHRWKNTEAFF
TGTGCCAGCCACAGGTGGAAGAACACTGAAGCTTTCTTT
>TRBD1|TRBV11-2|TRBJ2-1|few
CASSQGDSGYNEQFF
TGTGCCAGCAGCCAAGGGGACAGTGGGTACAATGAGCAGTTCTTC
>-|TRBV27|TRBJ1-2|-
CASSGGLPNGYTF
TGTGCCAGCAGTGGGGGACTGCCTAATGGCTACACCTTC
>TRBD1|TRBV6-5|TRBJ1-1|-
CAGGQGKTEAFF
TGTGCCGGAGGACAGGGAAAGACTGAAGCTTTCTTT
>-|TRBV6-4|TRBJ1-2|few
CASSEEHGYGYTF
TGTGCCAGCAGTGAAGAACATGGCTATGGCTACACCTTC
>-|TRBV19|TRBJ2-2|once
CASSMGQGRAGELFF
TGTGCCAGTAGTATGGGGCAGGGGAGGGCCGGGGAGCTGTTTTTT
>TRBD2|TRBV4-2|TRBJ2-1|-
CASSPRLAGDYNEQFF
TGTGCCAGCAGCCCAAGACTAGCGGGGGACTACAATGAGCAGTTCTTC
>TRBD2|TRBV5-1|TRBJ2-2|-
CASSLARAGGLTGELFF
TGCGCCAGCAGCTTGGCCAGAGCGGGGGGGCTCACCGGGGAGCTGTTTTTT
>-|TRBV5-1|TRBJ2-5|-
CASSSSGARQETQYF
TGCGCCAGCAGCTCCTCAGGGGCTCGCCAAGAGACCCAGTACTTC
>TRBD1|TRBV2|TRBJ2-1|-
CASWDRGQLNEQFF
TGTGCCAGTTGGGACAGGGGACAACTCAATGAGCAGTTCTTC
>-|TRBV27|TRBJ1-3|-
CASSSRAPPNTIYF
TGTGCCAGCAGTTCCAGGGCACCCCCAAACACCATATATTTT
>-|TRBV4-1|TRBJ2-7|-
CASSHIGQFHEQYF
TGCGCCAGCAGCCATATCGGACAGTTCCACGAGCAGTACTTC
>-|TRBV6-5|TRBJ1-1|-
CASSTREADTEAFF
TGTGCCAGCAGTACAAGGGAAGCGGACACTGAAGCTTTCTTT
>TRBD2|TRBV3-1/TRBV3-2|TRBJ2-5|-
CASSISGGGTQYF
TGTGCCAGCAGCATAAGCGGGGGGGGGACCCAGTACTTC
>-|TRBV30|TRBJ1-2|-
CAWRRGTPYGYTF
TGTGCCTGGAGACGCGGGACCCCCTATGGCTACACCTTC
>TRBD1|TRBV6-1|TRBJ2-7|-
CASSETLRGEQYF
TGTGCCAGCAGTGAGACTCTCAGGGGGGAGCAGTACTTC
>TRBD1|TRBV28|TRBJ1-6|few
CASTTGGSPYNSPLHF
TGTGCCAGCACGACAGGGGGCTCCCCCTATAATTCACCCCTCCACTTT
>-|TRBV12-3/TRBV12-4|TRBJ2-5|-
CASSWRSETQYF
TGTGCCAGCAGTTGGCGGAGTGAGACCCAGTACTTC
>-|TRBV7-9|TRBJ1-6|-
CASSLPGGNSPLHF
TGTGCCAGCAGCTTACCCGGGGGGAATTCACCCCTCCACTTT
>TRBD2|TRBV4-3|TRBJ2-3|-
CASSQVGRGGTDTQYF
TGCGCCAGCAGCCAAGTGGGGCGGGGGGGCACAGATACGCAGTATTTT
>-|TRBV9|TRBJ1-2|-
CASAQGASEHYGYTF
TGTGCCAGCGCCCAAGGAGCCTCGGAACACTATGGCTACACCTTC
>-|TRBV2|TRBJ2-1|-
CASRGQSSYNEQFF
TGTGCCAGCAGAGGACAGAGCTCCTACAATGAGCAGTTCTTC
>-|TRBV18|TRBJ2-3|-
CASSPSGTSTDTQYF
TGTGCCAGCTCACCATCCGGGACTAGCACAGATACGCAGTATTTT
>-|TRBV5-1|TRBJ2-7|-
CASSPGYEQYF
TGCGCCAGCAGCCCGGGCTACGAGCAGTACTTC
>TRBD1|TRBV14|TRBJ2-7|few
CASSQVGDRPYWEQYF
TGTGCCAGCAGCCAAGTTGGGGACAGGCCATATTGGGAGCAGTACTTC
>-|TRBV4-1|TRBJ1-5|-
CARSRQERQPQHF
TGCGCCCGCAGTCGACAGGAACGGCAGCCCCAGCATTTT
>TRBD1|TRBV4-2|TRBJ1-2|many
CASRQGFEANYGYTF
TGTGCCAGCAGACAGGGGTTTGAGGCTAACTATGGCTACACCTTC
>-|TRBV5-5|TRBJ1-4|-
CASSLFSSSATNEKLFF
TGTGCCAGCAGCTTGTTCAGTTCCTCTGCAACTAATGAAAAACTGTTTTTT
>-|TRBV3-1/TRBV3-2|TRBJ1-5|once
CASSQVAGEMTQHF
TGTGCCAGCAGCCAAGTAGCAGGGGAAATGACCCAGCATTTT
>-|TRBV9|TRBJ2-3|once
CASSVVASFDTDTQYF
TGTGCCAGCAGCGTAGTAGCTAGCTTCGACACAGATACGCAGTATTTT
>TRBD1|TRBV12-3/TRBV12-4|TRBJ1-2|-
CASRTGGYGYTF
TGTGCCAGCAGGACAGGGGGCTATGGCTACACCTTC
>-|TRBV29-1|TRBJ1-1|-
CSARGGMNTEAFF
TGCAGCGCTCGGGGAGGGATGAACACTGAAGCTTTCTTT
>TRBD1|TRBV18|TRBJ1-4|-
CASSLDATGHSEKLFF
TGTGCCAGCTCACTCGACGCGACAGGGCACTCGGAAAAACTGTTTTTT
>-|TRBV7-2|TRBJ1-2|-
CASSQLPGTGTGTF
TGTGCCAGCAGCCAACTGCCGGGGACTGGTACCGGCACCTTC
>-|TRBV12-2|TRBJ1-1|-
CASRARGNSLNTEAFF
TGTGCAAGTCGAGCAAGGGGCAACAGCTTGAACACTGAAGCTTTCTTT
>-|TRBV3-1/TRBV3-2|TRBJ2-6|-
CASSRPSVGANVLTF
TGTGCCAGCAGCCGGCCTAGCGTCGGGGCCAACGTCCTGACTTTC
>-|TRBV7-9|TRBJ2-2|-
CASSGGSPGELFF
TGTGCCAGCAGCGGGGGGTCACCCGGGGAGCTGTTTTTT
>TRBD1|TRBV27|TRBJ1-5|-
CASSRDSKLGEPQHF
TGTGCCAGCAGTCGGGACAGCAAGCTAGGTGAGCCCCAGCATTTT
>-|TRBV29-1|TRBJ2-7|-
CSGTGTTYEQYF
TGCAGCGGGACCGGGACAACCTACGAGCAGTACTTC
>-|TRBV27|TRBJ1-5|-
CASSFEYQQPQHF
TGTGCCAGCAGTTTCGAGTATCAACAGCCCCAGCATTTT
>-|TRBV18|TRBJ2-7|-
CASSPPVRTAYYEQYF
TGTGCCAGCTCACCACCGGTCCGGACAGCGTACTACGAGCAGTACTTC
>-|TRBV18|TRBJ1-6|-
CASSPLGQGNSPLHF
TGTGCCAGCTCACCACTTGGTCAGGGTAATTCACCCCTCCACTTT
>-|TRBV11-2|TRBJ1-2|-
CASSFSGGAGMGGYTF
TGTGCCAGCAGCTTCTCGGGAGGGGCAGGGATGGGTGGCTACACCTTC
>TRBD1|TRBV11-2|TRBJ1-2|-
CASSPDRGNGYTF
TGTGCCAGCAGCCCAGACAGGGGAAATGGCTACACCTTC
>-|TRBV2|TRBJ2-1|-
CASGGNTYNEQFF
TGTGCCAGCGGCGGGAACACCTACAATGAGCAGTTCTTC
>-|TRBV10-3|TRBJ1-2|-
CAISESSRDGYTF
TGTGCCATCAGTGAGTCGTCGAGGGATGGCTACACCTTC
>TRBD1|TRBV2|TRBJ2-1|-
CASSNRDRALNEQFF
TGTGCCAGCAGTAACCGGGACAGGGCACTCAATGAGCAGTTCTTC
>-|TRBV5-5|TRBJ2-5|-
CASSLRGGGETQYF
TGTGCCAGCAGCTTGAGAGGAGGTGGTGAGACCCAGTACTTC
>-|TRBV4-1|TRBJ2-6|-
CASHKSGANVLTF
TGCGCCAGCCACAAATCTGGGGCCAACGTCCTGACTTTC